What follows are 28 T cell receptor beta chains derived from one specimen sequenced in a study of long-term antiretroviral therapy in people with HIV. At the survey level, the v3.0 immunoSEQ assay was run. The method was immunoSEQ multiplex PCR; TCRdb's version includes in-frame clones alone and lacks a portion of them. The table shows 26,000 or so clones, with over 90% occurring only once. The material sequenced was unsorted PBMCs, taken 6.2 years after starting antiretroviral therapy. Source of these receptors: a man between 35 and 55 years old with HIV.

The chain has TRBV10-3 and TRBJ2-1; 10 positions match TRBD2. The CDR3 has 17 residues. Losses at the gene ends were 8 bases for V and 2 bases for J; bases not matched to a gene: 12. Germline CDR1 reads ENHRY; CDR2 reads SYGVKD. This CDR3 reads CAIRGIAGGQAYNEQFF. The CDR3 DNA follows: TGTGCCATCCGAGGGATAGCGGGAGGCCAGGCCTACAATGAGCAGTTCTTC.

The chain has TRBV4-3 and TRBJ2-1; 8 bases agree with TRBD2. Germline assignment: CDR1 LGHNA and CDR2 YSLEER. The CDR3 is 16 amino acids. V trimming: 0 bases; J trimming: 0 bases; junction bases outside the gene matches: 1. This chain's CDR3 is CASSQDGTSSYNEQFF. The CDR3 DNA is TGCGCCAGCAGCCAAGATGGGACTAGCTCCTACAATGAGCAGTTCTTC.

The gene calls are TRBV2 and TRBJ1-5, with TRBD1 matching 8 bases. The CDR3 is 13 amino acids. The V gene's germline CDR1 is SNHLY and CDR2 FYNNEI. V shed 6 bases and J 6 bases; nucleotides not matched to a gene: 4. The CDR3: CASRATGVQPQHF. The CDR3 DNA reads TGTGCCAGCAGGGCGACAGGGGTTCAGCCCCAGCATTTT. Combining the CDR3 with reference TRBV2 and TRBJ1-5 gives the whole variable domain EPEVTQTPSHQVTQMGQEVILRCVPISNHLYFYWYRQILGQKVEFLVSFYNNEISEKSEIFDDQFSVERPDGSNFTLKIRSTKLEDSAMYFCASRATGVQPQHFGDGTRLSIL.

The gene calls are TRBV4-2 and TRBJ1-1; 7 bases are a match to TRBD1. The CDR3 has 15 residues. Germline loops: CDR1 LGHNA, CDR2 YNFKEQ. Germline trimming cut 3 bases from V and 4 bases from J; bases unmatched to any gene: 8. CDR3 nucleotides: TGTGCCAGCAGCCAGGAAGACAGGGAAGGCACTGAAGCTTTCTTT. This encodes CASSQEDREGTEAFF.

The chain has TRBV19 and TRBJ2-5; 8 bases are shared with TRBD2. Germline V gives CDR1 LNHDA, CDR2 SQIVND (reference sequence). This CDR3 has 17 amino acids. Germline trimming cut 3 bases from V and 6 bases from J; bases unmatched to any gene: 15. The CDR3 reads CASSILPGLGAVKTQYF. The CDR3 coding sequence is TGTGCCAGTAGTATCCTGCCGGGACTAGGCGCAGTGAAGACCCAGTACTTC.

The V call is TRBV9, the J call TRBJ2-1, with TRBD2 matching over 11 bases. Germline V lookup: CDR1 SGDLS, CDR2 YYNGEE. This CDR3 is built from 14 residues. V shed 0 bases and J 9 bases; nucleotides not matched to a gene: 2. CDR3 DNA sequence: TGTGCCAGCAGCGTAGTCACTAGCGGGGGTGAGCAGTTCTTC. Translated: CASSVVTSGGEQFF.

The CDR3: CASSVEGKPSGNTIYF. CDR3 sequence (DNA): TGTGCCAGCAGCGTAGAAGGTAAACCCTCTGGAAACACCATATATTTT. The gene calls are TRBV9 and TRBJ1-3, with D uncertain. V was trimmed by 0 bases and J by 0 bases, leaving 10 bases between them. This CDR3 contains 16 residues. The germline V gene has CDR1 SGDLS and CDR2 YYNGEE.

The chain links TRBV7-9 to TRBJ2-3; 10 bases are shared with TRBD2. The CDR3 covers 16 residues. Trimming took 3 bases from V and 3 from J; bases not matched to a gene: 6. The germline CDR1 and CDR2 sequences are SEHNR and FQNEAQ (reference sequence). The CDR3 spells CASSLGSSGRTDTQYF. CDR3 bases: TGTGCCAGCAGCTTGGGGTCTAGCGGGAGAACAGATACGCAGTATTTT.

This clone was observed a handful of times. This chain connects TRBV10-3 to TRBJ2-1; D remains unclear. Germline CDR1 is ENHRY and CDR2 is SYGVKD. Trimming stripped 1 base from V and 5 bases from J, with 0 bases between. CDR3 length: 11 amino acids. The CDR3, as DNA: TGTGCCATCAGTGAGTACAATGAGCAGTTCTTC. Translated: CAISEYNEQFF.

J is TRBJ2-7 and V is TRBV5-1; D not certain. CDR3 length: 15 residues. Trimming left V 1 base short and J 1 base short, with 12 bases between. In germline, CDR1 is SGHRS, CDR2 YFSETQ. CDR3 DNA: TGCGCCAGCAGCTTGTTAGGCCGAACGTCCTACGAGCAGTACTTC. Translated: CASSLLGRTSYEQYF.

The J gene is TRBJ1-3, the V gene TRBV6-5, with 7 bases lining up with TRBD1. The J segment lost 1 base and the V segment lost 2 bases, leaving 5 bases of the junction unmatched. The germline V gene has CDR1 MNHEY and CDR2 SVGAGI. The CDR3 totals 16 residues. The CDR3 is CASSYGTEPSGNTIYF. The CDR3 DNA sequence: TGTGCCAGCAGTTACGGGACAGAACCTTCTGGAAACACCATATATTTT.

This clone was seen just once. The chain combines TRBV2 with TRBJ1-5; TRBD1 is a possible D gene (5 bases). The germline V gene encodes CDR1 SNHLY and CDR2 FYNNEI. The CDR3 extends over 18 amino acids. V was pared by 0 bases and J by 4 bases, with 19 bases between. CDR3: CASSEALRWGRENQPQHF. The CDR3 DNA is TGTGCCAGCAGTGAAGCGCTTCGTTGGGGCAGGGAAAATCAGCCCCAGCATTTT. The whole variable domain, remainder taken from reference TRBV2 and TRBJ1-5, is EPEVTQTPSHQVTQMGQEVILRCVPISNHLYFYWYRQILGQKVEFLVSFYNNEISEKSEIFDDQFSVERPDGSNFTLKIRSTKLEDSAMYFCASSEALRWGRENQPQHFGDGTRLSIL.

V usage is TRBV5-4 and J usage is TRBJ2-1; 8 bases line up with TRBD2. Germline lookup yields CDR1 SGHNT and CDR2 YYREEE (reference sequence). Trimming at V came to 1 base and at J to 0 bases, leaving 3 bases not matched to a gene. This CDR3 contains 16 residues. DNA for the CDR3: TGTGCCAGCAGCTTGTTGGCGGGAGGCTCCTACAATGAGCAGTTCTTC. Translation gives CASSLLAGGSYNEQFF. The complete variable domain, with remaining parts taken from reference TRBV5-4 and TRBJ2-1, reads ETGVTQSPTHLIKTRGQQVTLRCSSQSGHNTVSWYQQALGQGPQFIFQYYREEENGRGNFPPRFSGLQFPNYSSELNVNALELDDSALYLCASSLLAGGSYNEQFFGPGTRLTVL.

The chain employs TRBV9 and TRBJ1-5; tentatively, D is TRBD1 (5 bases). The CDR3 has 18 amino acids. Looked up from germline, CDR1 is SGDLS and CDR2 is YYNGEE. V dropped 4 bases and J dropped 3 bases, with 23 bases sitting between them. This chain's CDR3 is CASSPGENGQGVNQPQHF. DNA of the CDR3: TGTGCCAGCAGCCCTGGGGAAAATGGGCAGGGCGTCAATCAGCCCCAGCATTTT.

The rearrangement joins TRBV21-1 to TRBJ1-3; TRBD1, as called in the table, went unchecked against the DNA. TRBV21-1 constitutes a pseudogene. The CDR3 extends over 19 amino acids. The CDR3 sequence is CASSSKSIWTGRSGNTIYF. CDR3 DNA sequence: TGTGCCAGCAGCTCGAAGTCGATCTGGACAGGGCGCTCTGGAAACACCATATATTTT.

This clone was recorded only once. This CDR3 reads CASSLTAGTGITEAFF. The CDR3 DNA reads TGTGCCAGCAGCCTTACAGCCGGGACAGGGATCACTGAAGCTTTCTTT. V gene TRBV7-9 combines with J gene TRBJ1-1; TRBD1 matches 9 bases. CDR1 SEHNR and CDR2 FQNEAQ come from the germline V gene (reference sequence). The CDR3 spans 16 residues. V was pared by 5 bases and J by 4 bases, with 11 bases of the junction left unmatched.

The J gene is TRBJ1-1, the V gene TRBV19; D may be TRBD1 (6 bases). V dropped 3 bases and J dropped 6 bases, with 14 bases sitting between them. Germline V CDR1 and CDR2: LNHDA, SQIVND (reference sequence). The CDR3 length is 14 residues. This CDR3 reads CASSMTWRGSEAFF. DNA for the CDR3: TGTGCCAGTAGTATGACTTGGAGGGGGTCTGAAGCTTTCTTT.

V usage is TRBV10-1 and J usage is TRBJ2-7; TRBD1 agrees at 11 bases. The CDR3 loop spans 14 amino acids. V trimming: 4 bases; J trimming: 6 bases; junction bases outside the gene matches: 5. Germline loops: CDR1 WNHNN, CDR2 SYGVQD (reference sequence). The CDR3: CASSGTGGYGEQYF. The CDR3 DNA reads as TGCGCCAGCAGTGGGACAGGGGGCTACGGCGAGCAGTACTTC.

In DNA form, the CDR3 reads TGTGCCAGCAGCTTGGGAGGAGGAGAGACCCAGTACTTC. It encodes CASSLGGGETQYF. V usage is TRBV5-5 and J usage is TRBJ2-5; D might be TRBD2 (5 bases). The CDR3 contains 13 residues. Germline V lookup: CDR1 SGHKS, CDR2 YYEKEE (reference sequence). V was clipped by 0 bases and J by 4 bases, with 7 bases between them.

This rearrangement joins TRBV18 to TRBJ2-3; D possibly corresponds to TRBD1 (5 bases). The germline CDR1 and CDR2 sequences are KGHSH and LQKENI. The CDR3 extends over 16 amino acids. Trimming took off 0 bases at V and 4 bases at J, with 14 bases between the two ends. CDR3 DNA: TGTGCCAGCTCACCACCGAACAGGCGAAACGCAGATACGCAGTATTTT. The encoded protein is CASSPPNRRNADTQYF.

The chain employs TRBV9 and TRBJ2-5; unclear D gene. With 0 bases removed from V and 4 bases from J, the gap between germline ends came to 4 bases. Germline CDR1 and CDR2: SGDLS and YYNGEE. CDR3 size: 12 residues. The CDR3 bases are TGTGCCAGCAGCGTAGAGTCAGAGACCCAGTACTTC. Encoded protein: CASSVESETQYF.

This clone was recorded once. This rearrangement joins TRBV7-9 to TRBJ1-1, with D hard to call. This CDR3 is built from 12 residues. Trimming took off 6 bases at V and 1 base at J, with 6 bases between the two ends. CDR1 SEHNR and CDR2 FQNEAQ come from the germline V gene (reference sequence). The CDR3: CASRPGNTEAFF. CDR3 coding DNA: TGTGCCAGCAGACCGGGGAACACTGAAGCTTTCTTT.

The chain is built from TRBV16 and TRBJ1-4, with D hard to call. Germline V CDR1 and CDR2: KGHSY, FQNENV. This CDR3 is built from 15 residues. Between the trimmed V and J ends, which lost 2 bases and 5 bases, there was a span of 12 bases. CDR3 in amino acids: CASSQIGDWNEKLFF. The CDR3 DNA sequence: TGTGCCAGCAGCCAAATCGGCGACTGGAATGAAAAACTGTTTTTT.

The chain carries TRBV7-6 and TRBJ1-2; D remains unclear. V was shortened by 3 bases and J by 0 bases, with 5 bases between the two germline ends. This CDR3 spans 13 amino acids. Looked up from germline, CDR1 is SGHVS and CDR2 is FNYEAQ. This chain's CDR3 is CASSLSSNYGYTF. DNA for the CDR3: TGTGCCAGCAGCTTGAGTTCTAACTATGGCTACACCTTC.

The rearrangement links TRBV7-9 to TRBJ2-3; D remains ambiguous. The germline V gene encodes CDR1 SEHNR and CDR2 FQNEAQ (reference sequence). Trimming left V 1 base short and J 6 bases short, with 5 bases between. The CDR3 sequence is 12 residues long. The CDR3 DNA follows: TGTGCCAGCAGCTTAGGATGGGATACGCAGTATTTT. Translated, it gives CASSLGWDTQYF. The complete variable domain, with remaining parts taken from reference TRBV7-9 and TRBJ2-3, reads DTGVSQNPRHKITKRGQNVTFRCDPISEHNRLYWYRQTLGQGPEFLTYFQNEAQLEKSRLLSDRFSAERPKGSFSTLEIQRTEQGDSAMYLCASSLGWDTQYFGPGTRLTVL.

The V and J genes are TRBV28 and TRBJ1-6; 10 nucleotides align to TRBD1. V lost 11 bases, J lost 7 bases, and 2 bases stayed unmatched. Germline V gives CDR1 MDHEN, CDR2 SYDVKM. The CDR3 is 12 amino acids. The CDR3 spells CAGQGGNSPLHF. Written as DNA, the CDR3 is TGTGCCGGACAGGGGGGGAATTCACCCCTCCACTTT.

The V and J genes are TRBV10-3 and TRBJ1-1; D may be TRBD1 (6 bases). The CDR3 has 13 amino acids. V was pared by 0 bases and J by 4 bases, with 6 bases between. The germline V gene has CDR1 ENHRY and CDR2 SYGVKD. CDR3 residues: CAISESGATEAFF. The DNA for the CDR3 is TGTGCCATCAGTGAGTCGGGGGCCACTGAAGCTTTCTTT.

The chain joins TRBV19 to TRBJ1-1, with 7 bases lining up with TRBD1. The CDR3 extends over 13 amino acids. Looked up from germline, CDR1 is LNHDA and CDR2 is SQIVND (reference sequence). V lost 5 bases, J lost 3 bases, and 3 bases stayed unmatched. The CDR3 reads CASSAGTDTEAFF. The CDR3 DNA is TGTGCCAGTAGTGCGGGGACAGACACTGAAGCTTTCTTT.